Below are 8 T cell receptor beta chains sequenced from a single sample in a study of blood T cell repertoires in COVID-19. Produced via immunoSEQ multiplex PCR; TCRdb's table is partial and in-frame only. The sample lists under 60,000 clones; around 90% were seen once. The sequencing sample was made of peripheral blood. The source is a human donor with acute or convalescent COVID-19. The donor label of this sample is uncertain.

V usage is TRBV5-1 and J usage is TRBJ1-3, with 7 bases matching TRBD1. The CDR3 spans 15 residues. The V gene end was trimmed by 4 bases and the J gene end by 1 base; junction bases not matched to a gene: 5. In germline, CDR1 is SGHRS, CDR2 YFSETQ. The DNA of the CDR3 is TGCGCCAGCAGCCCACAGGGGTCTTCTGGAAACACCATATATTTT. It is translated as CASSPQGSSGNTIYF. Filled out from reference TRBV5-1 and TRBJ1-3, the complete variable domain reads KAGVTQTPRYLIKTRGQQVTLSCSPISGHRSVSWYQQTPGQGLQFLFEYFSETQRNKGNFPGRFSGRQFSNSRSEMNVSTLELGDSALYLCASSPQGSSGNTIYFGEGSWLTVV.

J is TRBJ1-1 and V is TRBV7-8; the match to TRBD1 covers 8 bases. Germline CDR1 and CDR2: SGHVS and FQNEAQ. V trimming: 3 bases; J trimming: 7 bases; junction bases outside the gene matches: 10. The CDR3 totals 15 residues. The DNA of the CDR3 is TGTGCCAGCAGCTTTTCATCCCAGGGGGCCGATGAAGCTTTCTTT. Encoded protein: CASSFSSQGADEAFF.

V usage is TRBV2 and J usage is TRBJ2-7; 8 bases line up with TRBD2. Germline V gene lookup returns CDR1 SNHLY and CDR2 FYNNEI. The junction had 6 bases not matched to a gene; V was cut back by 7 bases and J by 1 base. The CDR3 consists of 14 residues. CDR3: CASKRASGSYEQYF. The DNA for the CDR3 is TGTGCCAGCAAGAGGGCTAGCGGGTCCTACGAGCAGTACTTC.

The V and J genes are TRBV3-1 (or the pseudogene TRBV3-2) and TRBJ1-2, with D possibly matching TRBD1 (6 bases). The CDR3 has 15 residues. Trimming took 3 bases from V and 4 from J, leaving 15 bases between them. The germline V gene encodes CDR1 LGHDT and CDR2 YNNKEL (reference sequence). Here the CDR3 DNA reads TGTGCCAGCAGCCAGACAGGAGGCGTGGGCTATGGCTACACCTTC. As protein: CASSQTGGVGYGYTF.

The rearrangement links TRBV5-4 to TRBJ2-7; 11 nucleotides agree with TRBD2. V lost 5 bases and J lost 4; bases outside the gene matches: 5. Germline V CDR1 and CDR2: SGHNT, YYREEE (reference sequence). The CDR3 runs 14 residues. The CDR3 sequence is CASRPGLAVYEQYF. The CDR3 DNA reads TGTGCCAGCAGGCCGGGACTAGCGGTATACGAGCAGTACTTC. The full variable domain, completed using reference TRBV5-4 and TRBJ2-7, is ETGVTQSPTHLIKTRGQQVTLRCSSQSGHNTVSWYQQALGQGPQFIFQYYREEENGRGNFPPRFSGLQFPNYSSELNVNALELDDSALYLCASRPGLAVYEQYFGPGTRLTVT.

The chain links TRBV7-9 to TRBJ1-1; D is unresolved. The germline V gene has CDR1 SEHNR and CDR2 FQNEAQ (reference sequence). The CDR3 sequence is 12 residues long. V lost 5 bases and J lost 5, with 9 bases in between. CDR3 DNA: TGTGCCAGCAGCCTCCCGAGAACTGAAGCTTTCTTT. Translating gives CASSLPRTEAFF.

This clone showed up just once. This chain links TRBV2 with TRBJ2-2; 7 bases agree with TRBD1. CDR1 and CDR2 from the germline V gene are SNHLY and FYNNEI. This CDR3 contains 14 residues. The V gene end was trimmed by 4 bases and the J gene end by 6 bases; junction bases not matched to a gene: 5. CDR3 protein: CASSGQGRSGELFF. CDR3 DNA sequence: TGTGCCAGCAGTGGACAGGGCAGGTCCGGGGAGCTGTTTTTT.

The chain is built from TRBV18 and TRBJ2-2, with a possible D match to TRBD1 (6 bases). This CDR3 contains 16 residues. Germline-derived CDR1 and CDR2 are KGHSH and LQKENI. Trimming stripped 3 bases from V and 2 bases from J, with 13 bases between. In DNA form, the CDR3 reads TGTGCCAGCTCACCTGCACAGGGAATAAACACCGGGGAGCTGTTTTTT. Its protein product is CASSPAQGINTGELFF.